This T cell receptor beta chain came from a study of blood T cells in healthy people across ages. A few counts support this clonotype. Mismatch with germline at one junction end may stem from a read error. The CDR3 contains 15 residues. Germline CDR1 PRHDT, CDR2 FYEKMQ (reference sequence). Per sample, at least 6 micrograms of total RNA were extracted. For the second PCR, which ran for roughly 7 to 11 cycles, a sample-barcoded 5' primer and a J-beta primer mix were used. The template-switch adaptor was a 5' adaptor with 12 random nucleotides. It tagged each cDNA molecule. TCRdb re-called the 5' RACE reads with MiXCR, one entry per CDR3 protein. The sample shows roughly 700,000 distinct CDR3 sequences, around half of them seen only once.

Specimen: blood. This receptor was obtained from a woman aged 60-70 years in good health. The chain links TRBV13 to TRBJ2-5, with 9 bases matching TRBD1. The CDR3 spells CAGSPRTGAIGEQYF. DNA for the CDR3: TGTGCCGGCAGCCCCAGGACAGGGGCTATAGGTGAGCAGTACTTC.